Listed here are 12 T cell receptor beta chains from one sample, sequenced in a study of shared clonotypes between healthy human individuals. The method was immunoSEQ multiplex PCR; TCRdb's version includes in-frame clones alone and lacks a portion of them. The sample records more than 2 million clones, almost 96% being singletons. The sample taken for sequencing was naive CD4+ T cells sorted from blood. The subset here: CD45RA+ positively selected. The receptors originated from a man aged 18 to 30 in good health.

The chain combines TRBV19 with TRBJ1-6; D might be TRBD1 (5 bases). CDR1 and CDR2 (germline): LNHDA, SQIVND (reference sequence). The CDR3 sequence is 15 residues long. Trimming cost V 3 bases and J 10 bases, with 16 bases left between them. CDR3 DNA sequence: TGTGCCAGTAGTATGCAGGGTAATCTAGGCTCACCCCTCCACTTT. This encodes CASSMQGNLGSPLHF.

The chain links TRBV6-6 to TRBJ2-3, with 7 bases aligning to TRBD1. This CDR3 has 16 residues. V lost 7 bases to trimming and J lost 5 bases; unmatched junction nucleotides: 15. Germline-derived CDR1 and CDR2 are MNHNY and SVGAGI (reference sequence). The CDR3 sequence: CASTVAGGTAKDTQYF. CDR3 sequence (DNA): TGTGCCAGCACAGTCGCCGGTGGGACAGCCAAAGATACGCAGTATTTT.

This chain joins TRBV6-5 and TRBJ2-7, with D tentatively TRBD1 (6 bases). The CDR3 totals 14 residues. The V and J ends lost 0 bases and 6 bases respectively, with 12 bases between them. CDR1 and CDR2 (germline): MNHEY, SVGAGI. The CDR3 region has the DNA TGTGCCAGCAGTTACTCTCGGGCAGGGGCCGAGCAGTACTTC. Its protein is CASSYSRAGAEQYF.

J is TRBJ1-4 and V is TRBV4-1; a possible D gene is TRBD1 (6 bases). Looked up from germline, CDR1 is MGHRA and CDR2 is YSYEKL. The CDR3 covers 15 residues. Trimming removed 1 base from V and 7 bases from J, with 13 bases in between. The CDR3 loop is CASSQVWGAGEKLFF. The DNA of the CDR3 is TGCGCCAGCAGCCAAGTATGGGGGGCAGGTGAAAAACTGTTTTTT.

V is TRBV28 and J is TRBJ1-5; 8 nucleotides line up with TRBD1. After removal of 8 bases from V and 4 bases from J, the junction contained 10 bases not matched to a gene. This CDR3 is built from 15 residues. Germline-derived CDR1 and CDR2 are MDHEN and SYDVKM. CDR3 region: CASSPRQGINQPQHF. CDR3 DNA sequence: TGTGCCAGCTCCCCGAGACAGGGGATTAATCAGCCCCAGCATTTT.

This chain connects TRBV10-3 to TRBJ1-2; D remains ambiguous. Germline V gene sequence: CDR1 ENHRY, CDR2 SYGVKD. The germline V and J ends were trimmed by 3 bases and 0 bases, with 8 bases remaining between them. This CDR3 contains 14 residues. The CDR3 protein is CAISDVGSNYGYTF. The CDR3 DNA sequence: TGTGCCATCAGTGATGTTGGGTCTAACTATGGCTACACCTTC.

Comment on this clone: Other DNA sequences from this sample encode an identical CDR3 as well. The CDR3 loop reads CASSPTGNTEAFF. The CDR3 region has the DNA TGTGCCAGCTCACCAACGGGGAACACTGAAGCTTTCTTT. The chain employs TRBV18 and TRBJ1-1; no reliable D call. CDR3 length equals 13 residues. V lost 2 bases and J lost 1, with 5 bases in between. Germline CDR1 and CDR2: KGHSH and LQKENI. The variable domain in full, completed from reference TRBV18 and TRBJ1-1, reads NAGVMQNPRHLVRRRGQEARLRCSPMKGHSHVYWYRQLPEEGLKFMVYLQKENIIDESGMPKERFSAEFPKEGPSILRIQQVVRGDSAAYFCASSPTGNTEAFFGQGTRLTVV.

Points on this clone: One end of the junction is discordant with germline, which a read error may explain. This CDR3 is CASGLGANTEAFF. The CDR3, as DNA: TGCGCCAGCGGCTTGGGGGCCAACACTGAAGCTTTCTTT. The chain employs TRBV5-1 and TRBJ1-1, with D possibly TRBD1 on 6 matching bases. The germline V gene encodes CDR1 SGHRS and CDR2 YFSETQ. The length of the CDR3 is 13 residues.

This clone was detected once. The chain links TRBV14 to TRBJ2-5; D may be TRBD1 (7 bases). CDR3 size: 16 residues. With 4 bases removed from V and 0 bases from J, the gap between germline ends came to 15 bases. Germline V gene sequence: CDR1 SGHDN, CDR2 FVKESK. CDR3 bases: TGTGCCAGCAGCCCCCGGACAGGAGGGTACCAAGAGACCCAGTACTTC. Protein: CASSPRTGGYQETQYF.

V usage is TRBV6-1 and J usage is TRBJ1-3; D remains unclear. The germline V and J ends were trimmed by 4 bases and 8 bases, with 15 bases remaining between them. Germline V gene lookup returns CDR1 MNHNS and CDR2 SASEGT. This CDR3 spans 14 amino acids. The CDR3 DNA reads TGTGCCAGCAGTGCGGGGTCCGCTCGGTACACCATATATTTT. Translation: CASSAGSARYTIYF.

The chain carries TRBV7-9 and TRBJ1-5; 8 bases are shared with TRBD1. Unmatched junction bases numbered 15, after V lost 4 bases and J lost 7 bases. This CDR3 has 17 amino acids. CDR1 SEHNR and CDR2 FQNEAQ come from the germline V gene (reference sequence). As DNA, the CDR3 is TGTGCCAGCAGCTCATATCAGGGGGCGCGAAGGAACCAGCCCCAGCATTTT. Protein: CASSSYQGARRNQPQHF.

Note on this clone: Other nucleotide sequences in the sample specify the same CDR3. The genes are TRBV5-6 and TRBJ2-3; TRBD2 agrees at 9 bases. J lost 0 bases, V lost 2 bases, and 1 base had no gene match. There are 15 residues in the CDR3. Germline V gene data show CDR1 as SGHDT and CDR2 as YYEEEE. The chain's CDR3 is CASSLAGGSTDTQYF. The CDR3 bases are TGTGCCAGCAGCTTAGCGGGGGGAAGCACAGATACGCAGTATTTT.